The next 21 T cell receptor beta chains were all read from a single sample in a study of T-cell reconstitution after alpha-beta-depleted transplantation in children. Library preparation (for TCRbeta) was performed with unique molecular identifiers. TCRdb independently ran MiXCR on the PCR reads; one entry per CDR3 protein. The profile shows 400,000 to 500,000 distinct CDR3 sequences, approximately 10% of them singletons. Sequenced here: PBMCs from the stem cell graft donor, sampled from the stem cell graft. The receptors were sampled from a human donor who donated a stem cell graft to a child with acute myeloid leukemia.

A few counts support this clonotype. The chain is built from TRBV5-1 and TRBJ2-6; TRBD1 might be the D (6 bases). Looked up from germline, CDR1 is SGHRS and CDR2 is YFSETQ. The V end lost 4 bases, the J end lost 4 bases, and 9 bases lay between the germline ends. The CDR3 covers 14 residues. The CDR3 region is CASSTGTGANVLTF. Here the CDR3 DNA reads TGCGCCAGCAGCACCGGGACAGGGGCCAACGTCCTGACTTTC.

This clonotype was observed a few times. The chain links TRBV5-1 to TRBJ1-2; D possibly corresponds to TRBD1 (5 bases). The length of the CDR3 is 15 residues. Germline CDR1 reads SGHRS; CDR2 reads YFSETQ. V was trimmed by 0 bases and J by 8 bases, leaving 17 bases between them. CDR3 sequence: CASSLALTGVGGYTF. Written as DNA, the CDR3 is TGCGCCAGCAGCTTGGCCTTAACAGGCGTCGGAGGCTACACCTTC.

In this sample, this clonotype turned up a few times. V is TRBV29-1 and J is TRBJ2-7; D unresolved. This CDR3 is built from 11 residues. The germline V gene has CDR1 SQVTM and CDR2 ANQGSEA. V was clipped by 4 bases and J by 3 bases, with 7 bases between them. The CDR3 nucleotides are TGCAGCGTTGGACATAACTACGAGCAGTACTTC. It encodes CSVGHNYEQYF.

This clonotype was found a few times. The V and J genes are TRBV6-4 and TRBJ2-1; 7 bases are shared with TRBD2. CDR3 length: 15 amino acids. Germline trimming cut 10 bases from V and 0 bases from J; bases unmatched to any gene: 9. Germline lookup yields CDR1 MRHNA and CDR2 SNTAGT. The CDR3 DNA sequence: TGTGCCATCGAGGGAGGGGCCAGCTCCTACAATGAGCAGTTCTTC. As protein: CAIEGGASSYNEQFF.

This clonotype has a count of ten or more. V and J are TRBV5-6 and TRBJ2-5; 8 bases align to TRBD2. There are 16 residues in the CDR3. Germline trimming cut 3 bases from V and 7 bases from J; bases unmatched to any gene: 14. The germline gives CDR1 SGHDT, CDR2 YYEEEE. The CDR3 DNA reads as TGTGCCAGCAGCTACGCGGGGGGACTACGAAGCGGGACCCAGTACTTC. Protein: CASSYAGGLRSGTQYF.

This clonotype was seen repeatedly, ten times or more. V and J are TRBV29-1 and TRBJ1-1; TRBD1 is a possible D gene (5 bases). This CDR3 region has 12 residues. Germline CDR1 is SQVTM and CDR2 is ANQGSEA. The CDR3 is CRADRQAGEAFF. CDR3 bases: TGCAGGGCAGACAGACAAGCAGGTGAAGCTTTCTTT.

In its sample, this clonotype was seen a few times. This sequence joins TRBV5-1 and TRBJ2-4; 7 bases are shared with TRBD1. The V and J ends lost 6 bases and 9 bases, in that order; junction bases with no gene match: 9. The CDR3 is made up of 13 amino acids. CDR1 is SGHRS and CDR2 is YFSETQ in the germline V gene. This chain's CDR3 is CASTGTATTIQYF. CDR3 coding DNA: TGCGCCAGCACCGGGACAGCCACCACCATTCAGTACTTC.

This clonotype was detected a few times. The chain combines TRBV3-1 with TRBJ2-3; D is uncertain. CDR1 LGHDT and CDR2 YNNKEL come from the germline V gene (reference sequence). The CDR3 spans 14 residues. The ends were cut back, 6 bases at V and 2 bases at J, with 12 bases in the middle. CDR3 nucleotides: TGTGCCAGCAGTTTGGACGGGTTCACAGATACGCAGTATTTT. It yields the protein CASSLDGFTDTQYF.

This clonotype was seen ten or more times. V gene TRBV29-1 combines with J gene TRBJ1-1; D is possibly TRBD1 (6 bases). The CDR3 totals 15 residues. CDR1 is SQVTM, CDR2 ANQGSEA, per germline. The V end lost 2 bases, the J end lost 3 bases, and 16 bases lay between the germline ends. For the CDR3, the DNA is TGCAGCGTTGAAAGTCGGGCAGGGGTCTACACTGAAGCTTTCTTT. Translated, it gives CSVESRAGVYTEAFF.

The sample holds a few counts of this clonotype. The chain joins TRBV7-3 to TRBJ1-1, with D perhaps TRBD1 (5 bases). Deletions cut 5 bases from V and 3 bases from J, with 10 bases between. The CDR3 has 13 residues. Germline CDR1 is SGHTA and CDR2 is FQGTGA. CDR3 region: CASSPGGDTEAFF. In DNA, the CDR3 is TGTGCCAGCAGCCCTGGGGGGGACACTGAAGCTTTCTTT.

The chain has TRBV20-1 and TRBJ2-1; D remains ambiguous. The V and J ends lost 1 base and 7 bases respectively, with 14 bases between them. Germline V gene data show CDR1 as DFQATT and CDR2 as SNEGSKA (reference sequence). The CDR3 extends over 14 amino acids. The CDR3 spells CSARGAVYVNEQFF. Here the CDR3 DNA reads TGCAGTGCTAGAGGGGCAGTTTACGTAAATGAGCAGTTCTTC.

V is TRBV18 and J is TRBJ2-7; 11 positions match TRBD2. This CDR3 is built from 17 residues. Germline values: CDR1 KGHSH, CDR2 LQKENI. The V segment lost 0 bases and the J segment 1 base; nucleotides outside the gene matches: 5. CDR3 protein: CASSPPSSGRLSYEQYF. CDR3 nucleotides: TGTGCCAGCTCACCACCGTCTAGCGGGAGGCTGTCCTACGAGCAGTACTTC. Filled out from reference TRBV18 and TRBJ2-7, the complete variable domain reads NAGVMQNPRHLVRRRGQEARLRCSPMKGHSHVYWYRQLPEEGLKFMVYLQKENIIDESGMPKERFSAEFPKEGPSILRIQQVVRGDSAAYFCASSPPSSGRLSYEQYFGPGTRLTVT.

The CDR3 DNA sequence: TGCGCCAGCAGCCAAGATTTAGACGGATCCCCAAGGGGCTACACCTTC. Encoded protein: CASSQDLDGSPRGYTF. The V gene is TRBV4-3, the J gene TRBJ1-2; D is undetermined. The CDR3 extends over 16 amino acids. Germline assignment: CDR1 LGHNA and CDR2 YSLEER. The V end was cut by 0 bases, the J end by 8 bases, with 19 bases between.

This clonotype was seen a few times. As DNA, the CDR3 is TGCGCCAGCAGCGCGGGACAGCACCAAGAGACCCAGTACTTC. Amino acids: CASSAGQHQETQYF. The chain is built from TRBV5-1 and TRBJ2-5, with TRBD1 as a possible D gene (7 bases). This CDR3 comprises 14 residues. The germline V and J ends were trimmed by 4 bases and 0 bases, with 10 bases remaining between them. Germline loops: CDR1 SGHRS, CDR2 YFSETQ.

This clonotype was counted at least ten times. The genes are TRBV7-2 and TRBJ2-1; TRBD2 matches at 10 bases. The length of the CDR3 is 16 residues. V lost 2 bases to trimming and J lost 4 bases; unmatched junction nucleotides: 5. Germline V gene lookup returns CDR1 SGHTA and CDR2 FQGNSA. The CDR3 sequence is CASSLSGTSAYNEQFF. The CDR3, as DNA: TGTGCCAGCAGCTTATCCGGGACTAGCGCTTACAATGAGCAGTTCTTC.

The chain employs TRBV24-1 and TRBJ1-2, with D perhaps TRBD1 (5 bases). The V gene lost 0 bases and the J gene lost 4 bases, with 11 bases spanning the gap. Germline assignment: CDR1 KGHDR and CDR2 SFDVKD. The CDR3 runs to 15 residues. The chain's CDR3 is CATSDLQGGSYGYTF. The CDR3 DNA is TGTGCCACCAGTGATTTGCAGGGTGGTTCCTATGGCTACACCTTC.

This clonotype has a handful of counts. The V call is TRBV14, the J call TRBJ1-1; D is perhaps TRBD1 (5 bases). Between the trimmed V and J ends, which lost 3 bases and 0 bases, there was a span of 11 bases. Per the germline V gene, CDR1 is SGHDN and CDR2 is FVKESK. CDR3 size: 15 residues. CDR3 nucleotide sequence: TGTGCCAGCAGCCAGGATGACAGCATGAACACTGAAGCTTTCTTT. It yields the protein CASSQDDSMNTEAFF.

In this sample, this clonotype turned up a few times. V and J are TRBV12-3 or TRBV12-4 and TRBJ1-2, with no clear D. The CDR3 totals 14 residues. V was trimmed by 1 base and J by 2 bases, leaving 8 bases between them. CDR3 coding DNA: TGTGCCAGCAGTTTAGAAGTCAGAAACTATGGCTACACCTTC. It specifies CASSLEVRNYGYTF.

This clonotype was detected many times. This chain links TRBV10-3 with TRBJ2-7; D is unresolved. The V and J ends lost 6 bases and 2 bases respectively, with 11 bases between them. The CDR3 extends over 13 amino acids. Germline assignment: CDR1 ENHRY and CDR2 SYGVKD. CDR3 residues: CAISSPRTYEQYF. CDR3 DNA: TGTGCCATCAGCTCCCCTCGTACCTACGAGCAGTACTTC.

By sample share, this clonotype is medium-sized. This chain connects TRBV7-2 to TRBJ2-1; TRBD2 agrees at 9 bases. CDR3 size: 16 residues. Germline V gene sequence: CDR1 SGHTA, CDR2 FQGNSA. The V and J ends lost 2 bases and 7 bases, in that order; junction bases with no gene match: 9. The CDR3 sequence: CASSLKGGRAKNEQFF. The CDR3 coding sequence is TGTGCCAGCAGCTTAAAAGGCGGGAGGGCCAAGAATGAGCAGTTCTTC.

This clonotype was recorded at least ten times. The CDR3 DNA follows: TGTGCCAGCAGCCGGACAGTGTCTGAAGCTTTCTTT. Amino acids: CASSRTVSEAFF. The chain joins TRBV3-1 to TRBJ1-1, with D tentatively TRBD1 (6 bases). Trimming cost V 4 bases and J 6 bases, with 9 bases left between them. This CDR3 has 12 residues. Per germline, CDR1 LGHDT and CDR2 YNNKEL (reference sequence).